The clone carrying this T cell receptor (beta chain) has a single count. The antigen is not known. Measured with immunoSEQ multiplex PCR; TCRdb has only the in-frame clones, and not every one. The sample lists roughly 140,000 clones; roughly 90% were seen once. This specimen belongs to a study of T cell responses to AZD1222 COVID-19 vaccine. Study outcomes and limitations: Donors were largely white British and mainly female; clonal diversity was possibly underestimated.

Investigators merged groups given second doses at roughly 4 or roughly 12 weeks. Losses at the gene ends were 6 bases for V and 7 bases for J; bases not matched to a gene: 7. The CDR3 has 14 residues. In germline, CDR1 is LNHDA, CDR2 SQIVND (reference sequence). This TCR came from an adult who received the AZD1222 COVID-19 vaccine. The source was peripheral blood, collected 28 days after the second AZD1222 dose. This chain uses TRBV19 with TRBJ2-7; TRBD2 aligns across 12 bases. CDR3 in amino acids: CASSLTSGRREQYF. The CDR3 DNA sequence: TGTGCCAGTAGCTTGACTAGCGGGAGAAGGGAGCAGTACTTC.